One sample yielded the 24 T cell receptor beta chains listed below, sequenced in a study of post-analysis software for immune sequencing data. Prepared libraries of TCR beta cDNA carried unique molecular identifiers. In TCRdb, the PCR reads were re-called with MiXCR into one record per CDR3 protein. The sample yields roughly 150,000 distinct CDR3 sequences, around 34% seen once. Sequences were derived from blood, sampled after autologous hematopoietic stem cell transplantation. These receptors came from a girl between 10 and 17 years old with multiple sclerosis.

This chain's CDR3 is CSAPRDYWEYEQYF. The CDR3 DNA reads as TGCAGTGCTCCCCGGGACTACTGGGAGTACGAGCAGTACTTC. The gene calls are TRBV20-1 and TRBJ2-4; 7 bases are a match to TRBD2. The DNA end lines up better with TRBJ2-7; the J call may be wrong. CDR1 is DFQATT and CDR2 is SNEGSKA in the germline V gene (reference sequence). There are 14 residues in the CDR3.

The gene calls are TRBV2 and TRBJ1-1; a possible D gene is TRBD1 (5 bases). V lost 3 bases and J lost 10, with 12 bases in between. This CDR3 has 12 amino acids. The germline V gene encodes CDR1 SNHLY and CDR2 FYNNEI. CDR3 residues: CASSEGGLRAFF. The CDR3 DNA reads as TGTGCCAGCAGTGAGGGGGGGTTGAGAGCTTTCTTT.

V gene TRBV6-5 combines with J gene TRBJ2-1; D gene ambiguous. Germline V CDR1 and CDR2: MNHEY, SVGAGI. The ends were cut back, 0 bases at V and 10 bases at J, with 16 bases in the middle. This CDR3 is 15 amino acids long. In DNA, the CDR3 is TGTGCCAGCAGTTACTCAGAGGAAGAGGCCTACGAGCAGTTCTTC. It codes for CASSYSEEEAYEQFF.

The chain links TRBV29-1 to TRBJ2-5; possible D gene TRBD1, 7 bases. Deletions cut 4 bases from V and 2 bases from J, with 14 bases between. Germline CDR1 reads SQVTM; CDR2 reads ANQGSEA. CDR3 size: 14 residues. The CDR3 loop reads CSVGRGQLQETQYF. CDR3 nucleotides: TGCAGCGTTGGGAGGGGACAGCTACAAGAGACCCAGTACTTC. The entire variable domain, with the rest obtained from reference TRBV29-1 and TRBJ2-5, is as follows: SAVISQKPSRDICQRGTSLTIQCQVDSQVTMMFWYRQQPGQSLTLIATANQGSEATYESGFVIDKFPISRPNLTFSTLTVSNMSPEDSSIYLCSVGRGQLQETQYFGPGTRLLVL.

The CDR3 protein is CASSSTVNTEAFF. DNA of the CDR3: TGCGCCAGCAGCTCGACGGTGAACACTGAAGCTTTCTTT. The rearrangement joins TRBV5-1 to TRBJ1-1; D remains unclear. Germline values: CDR1 SGHRS, CDR2 YFSETQ. CDR3 length equals 13 residues. V gave up 3 bases and J gave up 0 bases, with 6 bases separating them. The variable domain in full, completed from reference TRBV5-1 and TRBJ1-1, reads KAGVTQTPRYLIKTRGQQVTLSCSPISGHRSVSWYQQTPGQGLQFLFEYFSETQRNKGNFPGRFSGRQFSNSRSEMNVSTLELGDSALYLCASSSTVNTEAFFGQGTRLTVV.

This chain connects TRBV25-1 to TRBJ2-1; tentative D call: TRBD1 (5 bases). In germline, CDR1 is MGHDK, CDR2 SYGVNS. This CDR3 has 16 residues. The V end was cut by 5 bases, the J end by 0 bases, with 14 bases between. The CDR3 loop reads CASSSDSFSSYNEQFF. The CDR3 coding sequence is TGTGCCAGCAGTTCAGACAGTTTTAGCTCCTACAATGAGCAGTTCTTC. Looking up the rest from reference TRBV25-1 and TRBJ2-1 gives the full variable domain: EADIYQTPRYLVIGTGKKITLECSQTMGHDKMYWYQQDPGMELHLIHYSYGVNSTEKGDLSSESTVSRIRTEHFPLTLESARPSHTSQYLCASSSDSFSSYNEQFFGPGTRLTVL.

This clonotype was seen a few times. The chain carries TRBV28 and TRBJ1-1; D is undetermined. The V and J ends lost 2 bases and 0 bases respectively, with 19 bases between them. There are 18 residues in the CDR3. Germline values: CDR1 MDHEN, CDR2 SYDVKM. The CDR3 DNA reads TGTGCCAGCAGTTTAGAAGGCCCAATCCCGAGGATGAACACTGAAGCTTTCTTT. This codes for CASSLEGPIPRMNTEAFF.

The chain links TRBV6-1 to TRBJ1-5; no clear D gene. The V gene lost 7 bases and the J gene lost 4 bases, with 14 bases spanning the gap. From germline, CDR1 is MNHNS and CDR2 SASEGT. CDR3 size: 14 residues. In DNA, the CDR3 is TGTGCCAGCACTCGGGCAGCCTCAAATCAGCCCCAGCATTTT. Translated, it gives CASTRAASNQPQHF.

There are a few counts of this clonotype. This chain uses TRBV24-1 with TRBJ2-5; TRBD2 matches at 11 bases. V lost 3 bases to trimming and J lost 11 bases; unmatched junction nucleotides: 10. Germline lookup yields CDR1 KGHDR and CDR2 SFDVKD. The CDR3 totals 15 residues. CDR3 coding DNA: TGTGCCACCAGTGATGTCACTAGCGGGAGAGGGGAGCAGTACTTC. It translates to CATSDVTSGRGEQYF.

V is TRBV12-3 or TRBV12-4 and J is TRBJ2-3; D is unresolved. This CDR3 contains 12 residues. Trimming removed 7 bases from V and 11 bases from J, with 16 bases in between. Written as DNA, the CDR3 is TGTGCCAGCATAGGCCCCGGAGATGTGCAGTATTTT. Translating it yields CASIGPGDVQYF.

This rearrangement joins TRBV20-1 to TRBJ1-1; TRBD1 might be the D (5 bases). V was pared by 6 bases and J by 0 bases, with 20 bases between. Germline-derived CDR1 and CDR2 are DFQATT and SNEGSKA (reference sequence). The CDR3 covers 16 residues. The CDR3 DNA reads TGCAGTGCGCCCTCCGGGACGGGACTAATGAACACTGAAGCTTTCTTT. Amino acid sequence: CSAPSGTGLMNTEAFF.

The table lists this clonotype with a few counts. The V gene is TRBV20-1, the J gene TRBJ2-1; no firm D call. V was cut by 0 bases and J by 4 bases, with 13 bases left in between. CDR1 is DFQATT, CDR2 SNEGSKA, per germline (reference sequence). The CDR3 spans 15 residues. Here the CDR3 reads CSARDGVRAYNEQFF. In DNA form, the CDR3 reads TGCAGTGCTAGAGATGGGGTACGGGCTTACAATGAGCAGTTCTTC.

The V call is TRBV19, the J call TRBJ2-3, with D hard to call. Germline loops: CDR1 LNHDA, CDR2 SQIVND (reference sequence). The V and J ends lost 3 bases and 12 bases respectively, with 10 bases between them. The CDR3 loop spans 11 amino acids. CDR3 sequence: CASSISDVQYF. The CDR3 nucleotides read TGTGCCAGTAGTATTTCGGACGTTCAGTATTTT.

This clonotype was seen only a few times. The rearrangement uses TRBV7-9 and TRBJ1-2; D may be TRBD1 (6 bases). The CDR3 runs 15 residues. Trimming took 4 bases from V and 4 from J, leaving 16 bases between them. The germline CDR1 and CDR2 sequences are SEHNR and FQNEAQ (reference sequence). CDR3 in amino acids: CASSYSEQGPYGYTF. Written as DNA, the CDR3 is TGTGCCAGCAGCTATAGCGAACAGGGACCCTATGGCTACACCTTC.

The chain is built from TRBV15 and TRBJ2-7; 11 bases align to TRBD2. Germline lookup yields CDR1 LNHNV and CDR2 YYDKDF (reference sequence). The junction had 11 bases not matched to a gene; V was cut back by 0 bases and J by 4 bases. The CDR3 spans 18 residues. CDR3 residues: CATSRDRTSGSLPYEQYF. The CDR3 DNA sequence: TGTGCCACCAGCAGAGATCGTACTAGCGGGAGCCTACCGTACGAGCAGTACTTC. Based on the CDR3 plus reference TRBV15 and TRBJ2-7, the full variable domain is DAMVIQNPRYQVTQFGKPVTLSCSQTLNHNVMYWYQQKSSQAPKLLFHYYDKDFNNEADTPDNFQSRRPNTSFCFLDIRSPGLGDTAMYLCATSRDRTSGSLPYEQYFGPGTRLTVT.

This clonotype was recorded at least ten times. The gene calls are TRBV27 and TRBJ1-6, with D possibly being TRBD1 (5 bases). V was trimmed by 6 bases and J by 8 bases, leaving 14 bases between them. The germline V gene encodes CDR1 MNHEY and CDR2 SMNVEV (reference sequence). The CDR3 length is 14 residues. The CDR3 bases are TGTGCCAGCAGCAAGGGGATGCTCTATTCACCCCTCCACTTT. Protein: CASSKGMLYSPLHF.

This clonotype occurred many times. The chain is built from TRBV28 and TRBJ1-4; D perhaps matches TRBD1 (5 bases). The V gene lost 2 bases and the J gene lost 0 bases, with 7 bases spanning the gap. Germline V gene sequence: CDR1 MDHEN, CDR2 SYDVKM. This CDR3 region has 15 residues. CDR3 amino acids: CASSLGGATNEKLFF. The CDR3, as DNA: TGTGCCAGCAGTTTAGGGGGAGCAACTAATGAAAAACTGTTTTTT. The variable domain in full, completed from reference TRBV28 and TRBJ1-4, reads DVKVTQSSRYLVKRTGEKVFLECVQDMDHENMFWYRQDPGLGLRLIYFSYDVKMKEKGDIPEGYSVSREKKERFSLILESASTNQTSMYLCASSLGGATNEKLFFGSGTQLSVL.

The chain carries TRBV19 and TRBJ2-1; TRBD2 agrees at 7 bases. CDR1 is LNHDA, CDR2 SQIVND, per germline (reference sequence). J lost 4 bases, V lost 4 bases, and 16 bases had no gene match. The CDR3 runs to 18 residues. The CDR3 loop is CASSTDGAGARRYNEQFF. CDR3 DNA sequence: TGTGCCAGTAGTACAGATGGGGCGGGAGCCCGGAGATACAATGAGCAGTTCTTC.

This clonotype was counted only a few times. In DNA form, the CDR3 reads TGTGCCAGCAGCCCTACCGGGACAGGGACCAACAATGAGCAGTTCTTC. Translation gives CASSPTGTGTNNEQFF. The V gene is TRBV7-9, the J gene TRBJ2-1, with 9 nucleotides matching TRBD1. J gave up 5 bases and V 5 bases, and 10 bases lay outside the gene matches. This CDR3 contains 16 residues. Germline CDR1 reads SEHNR; CDR2 reads FQNEAQ (reference sequence).

The chain combines TRBV2 with TRBJ1-2; D is possibly TRBD1 (5 bases). The germline V and J ends were trimmed by 3 bases and 6 bases, with 11 bases remaining between them. The CDR3 extends over 13 amino acids. From germline, CDR1 is SNHLY and CDR2 FYNNEI. CDR3 region: CASSEQGRDGYTF. DNA for the CDR3: TGTGCCAGCAGTGAGCAGGGCAGAGATGGCTACACCTTC.

This clonotype was seen a few times. V and J are TRBV7-9 and TRBJ2-3; D not resolved. The CDR3 loop spans 10 amino acids. Looked up from germline, CDR1 is SEHNR and CDR2 is FQNEAQ (reference sequence). The germline V and J ends were trimmed by 11 bases and 2 bases, with 5 bases remaining between them. CDR3 sequence reads: CAVLTDTQYF. DNA for the CDR3: TGTGCCGTCCTCACAGATACGCAGTATTTT.

J is TRBJ2-1 and V is TRBV24-1; 10 bases are a match to TRBD2. V was pared by 10 bases and J by 5 bases, with 13 bases of the junction left unmatched. Germline CDR1 and CDR2: KGHDR and SFDVKD. The CDR3 is 16 residues long. CDR3 protein: CATSEVSGRADNEQFF. CDR3 bases: TGTGCCACGTCGGAAGTAAGCGGGAGGGCGGACAATGAGCAGTTCTTC.

The CDR3 DNA reads as TGTGCCAGCAGCCAAGCGGCTAGAGAAGCTTTCTTT. This encodes CASSQAAREAFF. V and J are TRBV3-1 and TRBJ1-1; D is undetermined. The V end lost 1 base, the J end lost 8 bases, and 8 bases lay between the germline ends. CDR1 and CDR2 from the germline V gene are LGHDT and YNNKEL (reference sequence). The CDR3 totals 12 residues.

This clonotype showed up just a few times. V usage is TRBV7-2 and J usage is TRBJ2-7; 8 bases are shared with TRBD2. The CDR3 extends over 14 amino acids. Germline loops: CDR1 SGHTA, CDR2 FQGNSA. Germline trimming cut 4 bases from V and 4 bases from J; bases unmatched to any gene: 6. The CDR3 loop is CASSWYGTSYEQYF. The CDR3 DNA sequence: TGTGCCAGCAGCTGGTATGGGACTAGTTACGAGCAGTACTTC. Combining the CDR3 with reference TRBV7-2 and TRBJ2-7 gives the whole variable domain GAGVSQSPSNKVTEKGKDVELRCDPISGHTALYWYRQSLGQGLEFLIYFQGNSAPDKSGLPSDRFSAERTGGSVSTLTIQRTQQEDSAVYLCASSWYGTSYEQYFGPGTRLTVT.